A single sample is the source of the 2 T cell receptor beta chains below, sequenced in a study of blood T cell repertoires in COVID-19. Using immunoSEQ multiplex PCR, the repertoire was profiled, and TCRdb retains in-frame clones only, with some absent. The sample includes some 270,000 clones, roughly 88% of them seen just once. The material sequenced was peripheral blood. These receptor sequences come from a woman older than 75 with COVID-19, enrolled during active disease.

V usage is TRBV28 and J usage is TRBJ2-7; D not resolved. CDR1 MDHEN and CDR2 SYDVKM come from the germline V gene. Between the trimmed V and J ends, which lost 2 bases and 7 bases, there was a span of 12 bases. The CDR3 covers 13 residues. CDR3 sequence: CASSLDIYGEQYV. CDR3 coding DNA: TGTGCCAGCAGTTTAGACATTTATGGGGAGCAGTACGTC.

This CDR3 is CARSQGMGGNTIYF. CDR3 nucleotides: TGTGCCCGTTCACAGGGGATGGGAGGAAACACCATATATTTT. The V call is TRBV30, the J call TRBJ1-3, with 7 bases fitting TRBD1. From germline, CDR1 is GTSNPN and CDR2 SVGIG (reference sequence). The CDR3 loop spans 14 amino acids. The ends lost 8 bases at V and 4 bases at J; junction bases unmatched: 11.